Shown below are 13 T cell receptor beta chains from a single sample sequenced in a study of glioma-infiltrating T cells after dendritic cell vaccination. Method: immunoSEQ multiplex PCR; TCRdb's copy keeps in-frame clones and lacks some. Among around 60,000 clones listed, more than 75% were seen once. Time point defined: after dendritic cell vaccination, including at tumor progression/relapse. This specimen was blood, taken after dendritic cell vaccination. These receptor sequences come from a human donor with glioblastoma.

V and J are TRBV5-5 and TRBJ1-1; D possibly corresponds to TRBD1 (5 bases). The ends were cut back, 4 bases at V and 5 bases at J, with 15 bases in the middle. Germline CDR1 is SGHKS and CDR2 is YYEKEE (reference sequence). There are 14 residues in the CDR3. The CDR3 is CASSLDGGWTEAFF. As DNA, the CDR3 is TGTGCCAGCAGCCTGGACGGGGGTTGGACTGAAGCTTTCTTT.

This chain uses TRBV7-6 with TRBJ2-5, with D tentatively TRBD1 (6 bases). The CDR3 totals 16 residues. Germline CDR1 SGHVS, CDR2 FNYEAQ. Deletions cut 2 bases from V and 5 bases from J, with 18 bases between. The DNA for the CDR3 is TGTGCCAGCAGCTTAAGCCTCCACAGGGTGGGTGAGACCCAGTACTTC. It translates to CASSLSLHRVGETQYF.

The CDR3 loop is CASSLGFGGGSYEQYF. The CDR3 bases are TGTGCCAGCAGCTTAGGGTTCGGCGGGGGTTCCTACGAGCAGTACTTC. V is TRBV7-2 and J is TRBJ2-7, with 7 positions matching TRBD2. CDR3 length equals 16 residues. The V gene end was trimmed by 1 base and the J gene end by 1 base; junction bases not matched to a gene: 7. Per germline, CDR1 SGHTA and CDR2 FQGNSA.

The chain has TRBV4-2 and TRBJ1-5; D call uncertain. This CDR3 has 13 amino acids. Germline V CDR1 and CDR2: LGHNA, YNFKEQ. The V gene lost 1 base and the J gene lost 6 bases, with 7 bases spanning the gap. The CDR3: CASSQVDAQPQHF. CDR3 coding DNA: TGTGCCAGCAGCCAAGTAGATGCTCAGCCCCAGCATTTT.

The rearrangement links TRBV9 to TRBJ2-3; TRBD2 might be the D (6 bases). The germline V gene encodes CDR1 SGDLS and CDR2 YYNGEE. The CDR3 consists of 12 residues. V was trimmed by 10 bases and J by 5 bases, leaving 14 bases between them. In DNA form, the CDR3 reads TGTGCCCCCAAGTGGGGGGTAGATACGCAGTATTTT. This codes for CAPKWGVDTQYF.

This clone was observed once. V is TRBV30 and J is TRBJ2-7, with D possibly matching TRBD1 (5 bases). This CDR3 is 11 amino acids long. Germline lookup yields CDR1 GTSNPN and CDR2 SVGIG (reference sequence). V was cut by 5 bases and J by 4 bases, with 9 bases left in between. The CDR3: CAWGQGYEQYF. DNA for the CDR3: TGTGCCTGGGGCCAGGGTTACGAGCAGTACTTC.

The V and J genes are TRBV4-2 and TRBJ2-7; a possible D gene is TRBD1 (6 bases). Trimming left V 1 base short and J 3 bases short, with 16 bases between. In germline, CDR1 is LGHNA, CDR2 YNFKEQ. This CDR3 comprises 16 residues. The CDR3 region is CASSQGQGPPIYEQYF. DNA of the CDR3: TGTGCCAGCAGCCAAGGGCAGGGGCCCCCCATCTACGAGCAGTACTTC.

The gene calls are TRBV11-3 and TRBJ1-1; D ambiguous. This CDR3 is 13 amino acids long. CDR1 is SGHNT and CDR2 is YENEEA in the germline V gene. Trimming took 1 base from V and 1 from J, leaving 4 bases between them. The CDR3: CASSLGRNTEAFF. Written as DNA, the CDR3 is TGTGCCAGCAGCTTAGGCAGGAACACTGAAGCTTTCTTT.

The chain has TRBV6-6 and TRBJ1-1, with TRBD1 matching over 9 bases. The germline gives CDR1 MNHNY, CDR2 SVGAGI (reference sequence). CDR3 size: 15 residues. With V trimmed by 4 bases and J by 4 bases, 7 bases remained unmatched. DNA for the CDR3: TGTGCCAGCAGTTCCGTCGACAGGGGGGGCACTGAAGCTTTCTTT. This codes for CASSSVDRGGTEAFF.

The chain employs TRBV5-4 and TRBJ2-7; 11 bases are shared with TRBD2. The CDR3 runs 15 residues. CDR1 is SGHNT and CDR2 is YYREEE in the germline V gene (reference sequence). V shed 4 bases and J 4 bases; nucleotides not matched to a gene: 7. The CDR3 region is CASSRGLAVTYEQYF. For the CDR3, the DNA is TGTGCCAGCAGCCGGGGACTAGCGGTAACTTACGAGCAGTACTTC. Supplemented by reference TRBV5-4 and TRBJ2-7, the full variable domain reads ETGVTQSPTHLIKTRGQQVTLRCSSQSGHNTVSWYQQALGQGPQFIFQYYREEENGRGNFPPRFSGLQFPNYSSELNVNALELDDSALYLCASSRGLAVTYEQYFGPGTRLTVT.

The chain combines TRBV4-3 with TRBJ2-5; a possible D gene is TRBD1 (6 bases). Germline V gives CDR1 LGHNA, CDR2 YSLEER. V was shortened by 1 base and J by 1 base, with 7 bases between the two germline ends. The CDR3 sequence is 14 residues long. The CDR3 loop is CASSQGGGQETQYF. As DNA, the CDR3 is TGCGCCAGCAGCCAAGGAGGGGGCCAAGAGACCCAGTACTTC.

The rearrangement links TRBV6-1 to TRBJ2-1; TRBD1 matches at 9 bases. Germline loops: CDR1 MNHNS, CDR2 SASEGT. CDR3 length: 17 residues. Trimming at V came to 2 bases and at J to 8 bases, leaving 13 bases not matched to a gene. CDR3 in amino acids: CASSEYGGTGLRDEQFF. CDR3 DNA: TGTGCCAGCAGTGAATATGGAGGGACAGGGCTCAGGGATGAGCAGTTCTTC.

The chain joins TRBV7-2 to TRBJ1-2, with a tentative D call TRBD1 (5 bases). V lost 5 bases and J lost 5, with 12 bases in between. Germline V gene sequence: CDR1 SGHTA, CDR2 FQGNSA. This CDR3 contains 13 residues. DNA for the CDR3: TGTGCCAGCAGCCTCTCGGGGGTTTATGGCTACACCTTC. It translates to CASSLSGVYGYTF.